The next 20 T cell receptor beta chains were all read from a single sample in a study of T cells after yellow fever vaccination. TCRdb re-derived calls from the 5' RACE reads in MiXCR, one entry per CDR3 protein. The sample holds some 300,000 distinct CDR3 sequences, around 8.1% seen once. The material sequenced was PBMCs, taken approximately 47 days after the first yellow fever vaccination. The receptors stem from a man between 18 and 35 years old who received the YFV17D yellow fever vaccine.

The genes are TRBV4-2 and TRBJ2-1; 7 bases match TRBD1. This CDR3 has 15 residues. CDR1 is LGHNA, CDR2 YNFKEQ, per germline. J gave up 6 bases and V 0 bases, and 5 bases lay outside the gene matches. CDR3 amino acids: CASSQEQGWVNEQFF. Here the CDR3 DNA reads TGTGCCAGCAGCCAAGAACAGGGGTGGGTCAATGAGCAGTTCTTC.

The rearrangement joins TRBV12-3 or TRBV12-4 to TRBJ2-1, with D unclear. This CDR3 has 14 amino acids. V shed 3 bases and J shed 2 bases, with 8 bases lying between them. In nucleotides, the CDR3 is TGTGCCAGCAGTTTGAGTCTGCCCTACAATGAGCAGTTCTTC. Amino acids: CASSLSLPYNEQFF.

This chain uses TRBV18 with TRBJ2-3, with D possibly TRBD2 on 6 matching bases. V lost 3 bases to trimming and J lost 1 base, with 14 bases between them. The CDR3 extends over 16 amino acids. Germline loops: CDR1 KGHSH, CDR2 LQKENI. DNA for the CDR3: TGTGCCAGCTCACCGGCGGGGACCCGGGGCACAGATACGCAGTATTTT. It yields the protein CASSPAGTRGTDTQYF.

This clonotype was seen only a few times. The chain joins TRBV18 to TRBJ2-5; 8 bases fit TRBD2. The germline V gene encodes CDR1 KGHSH and CDR2 LQKENI. V was clipped by 4 bases and J by 3 bases; unmatched bases: 4. The CDR3 is made up of 14 amino acids. CDR3 coding DNA: TGTGCCAGCTCACAGACTAGCGCCGAAGAGACCCAGTACTTC. It is translated as CASSQTSAEETQYF.

V and J are TRBV29-1 and TRBJ1-1; 9 nucleotides match TRBD1. Germline loops: CDR1 SQVTM, CDR2 ANQGSEA. The CDR3 sequence is 12 residues long. Losses at the gene ends were 7 bases for V and 5 bases for J; bases not matched to a gene: 5. CDR3 loop: CSATTGGTEAFF. DNA for the CDR3: TGCAGCGCCACGACAGGGGGAACTGAAGCTTTCTTT.

This clonotype has only a few counts. J is TRBJ2-7 and V is TRBV7-2; TRBD2 agrees at 10 bases. The CDR3 has 15 amino acids. Germline lookup yields CDR1 SGHTA and CDR2 FQGNSA. The ends lost 3 bases at V and 5 bases at J; junction bases unmatched: 7. CDR3 protein: CASSFQAGGRNEQYF. In DNA, the CDR3 is TGTGCCAGCAGCTTTCAAGCGGGGGGGCGGAACGAGCAGTACTTC.

This clonotype came up a few times. The chain employs TRBV24-1 and TRBJ2-5, with D maybe TRBD1 (5 bases). Germline CDR1 KGHDR, CDR2 SFDVKD. V lost 4 bases and J lost 4, with 9 bases in between. The length of the CDR3 is 13 residues. The CDR3 DNA reads as TGTGCCACCAGTGAACTGGACACAGAGACCCAGTACTTC. It encodes CATSELDTETQYF.

The chain carries TRBV27 and TRBJ2-3; D might be TRBD2 (5 bases). Germline CDR1 is MNHEY and CDR2 is SMNVEV (reference sequence). V gave up 8 bases and J gave up 3 bases, with 15 bases separating them. CDR3 size: 14 residues. CDR3 loop: CASHRRGPTDTQYF. CDR3 DNA: TGTGCCAGCCACCGTCGGGGTCCTACAGATACGCAGTATTTT.

The chain has TRBV15 and TRBJ2-1; 9 nucleotides line up with TRBD2. The CDR3 extends over 16 amino acids. The trim removed 3 bases at V and 3 bases at J, leaving 6 bases unmatched. Germline assignment: CDR1 LNHNV and CDR2 YYDKDF (reference sequence). The CDR3 DNA is TGTGCCACCAGCAGGTCAGCGGGGGGAATCTACAATGAGCAGTTCTTC. It specifies CATSRSAGGIYNEQFF.

This clonotype has a handful of counts. The V call is TRBV20-1, the J call TRBJ2-3; D is uncertain. This CDR3 comprises 11 residues. V dropped 3 bases and J dropped 3 bases, with 4 bases sitting between them. Germline loops: CDR1 DFQATT, CDR2 SNEGSKA (reference sequence). The CDR3 DNA follows: TGCAGTGCTAGTCGGACAGATACGCAGTATTTT. It codes for CSASRTDTQYF.

Only one count was recorded for this clonotype. The chain couples TRBV7-9 to TRBJ2-5, with D perhaps being TRBD1 or TRBD2 (5 bases each). Germline loops: CDR1 SEHNR, CDR2 FQNEAQ (reference sequence). Trimming stripped 2 bases from V and 3 bases from J, with 10 bases between. The CDR3 has 14 residues. The CDR3 here is CASSLWDGEETQYF. CDR3 nucleotides: TGTGCCAGCAGCTTATGGGACGGGGAAGAGACCCAGTACTTC.

This clonotype turned up a few times. The gene calls are TRBV20-1 and TRBJ1-1, with D perhaps TRBD1 (6 bases). CDR3 length: 14 residues. Trimming shortened V by 0 bases and J by 6 bases, and 14 bases separated the two germline ends. Germline lookup yields CDR1 DFQATT and CDR2 SNEGSKA (reference sequence). CDR3: CSARDRRGLPEAFF. In nucleotides, the CDR3 is TGCAGTGCTAGAGATCGACGGGGGCTCCCTGAAGCTTTCTTT.

The rearrangement uses TRBV29-1 and TRBJ2-3; possible D gene TRBD1, 6 bases. The germline gives CDR1 SQVTM, CDR2 ANQGSEA. V lost 7 bases and J lost 4, with 30 bases in between. The CDR3 spans 18 residues. The CDR3 bases are TGCAGCGCTCAAGGATACGGGACAAACCGGCTCTTGGCAGATACGCAGTATTTT. Translated: CSAQGYGTNRLLADTQYF.

The chain uses TRBV20-1 and TRBJ1-4, with a weak D call TRBD1 (5 bases). CDR3 length: 14 residues. Per germline, CDR1 DFQATT and CDR2 SNEGSKA (reference sequence). V shed 0 bases and J shed 6 bases, with 11 bases lying between them. The CDR3 DNA reads TGCAGTGCTAGAGATAGAGCAGGGCATGAAAAACTGTTTTTT. The encoded protein is CSARDRAGHEKLFF.

This chain joins TRBV7-2 and TRBJ2-7; no clear D. Germline-derived CDR1 and CDR2 are SGHTA and FQGNSA. V lost 5 bases and J lost 1, with 9 bases in between. The CDR3 length is 13 residues. The DNA for the CDR3 is TGTGCCAGCAGCAGGGCGCCATCCTACGAGCAGTACGTC. Its protein is CASSRAPSYEQYV.

This clonotype came up a few times. This sequence joins TRBV7-8 and TRBJ1-5; D not certain. This CDR3 has 15 residues. Germline V gene lookup returns CDR1 SGHVS and CDR2 FQNEAQ. Trimming took off 3 bases at V and 7 bases at J, with 16 bases between the two ends. The CDR3 loop reads CASSFSVGIGQPQHF. The CDR3 bases are TGTGCCAGCAGCTTTTCAGTAGGGATCGGGCAGCCCCAGCATTTT.

About this clonotype itself: Likely a read error: the CDR3 ends without its conserved phenylalanine or tryptophan. CDR3 residues: CASSQDGTYGTQYL. The CDR3 DNA follows: TGTGCCAGCAGCCAAGACGGGACGTATGGTACGCAGTATTTA. J is TRBJ2-3 and V is TRBV14; D is possibly TRBD1 or TRBD2 (5 bases each). The germline CDR1 and CDR2 sequences are SGHDN and FVKESK. Trimming shortened V by 0 bases and J by 8 bases, and 12 bases separated the two germline ends. CDR3 length equals 14 residues.

The sample holds many counts of this clonotype. This chain connects TRBV12-3 or TRBV12-4 to TRBJ2-1; D perhaps matches TRBD2 (6 bases). The CDR3 covers 13 residues. Trimming took off 4 bases at V and 4 bases at J, with 8 bases between the two ends. The CDR3 region is CASSSAGYNEQFF. The CDR3 DNA is TGTGCCAGCAGTTCCGCGGGATACAATGAGCAGTTCTTC.

This clonotype was seen only a few times. The V call is TRBV20-1, the J call TRBJ2-3, with D perhaps TRBD1 (6 bases). Germline-derived CDR1 and CDR2 are DFQATT and SNEGSKA (reference sequence). Trimming took 0 bases from V and 3 from J, leaving 10 bases between them. This CDR3 is 14 amino acids long. CDR3 residues: CSARDTGLTDTQYF. CDR3 bases: TGCAGTGCTAGAGACACAGGGTTGACAGATACGCAGTATTTT.

In this sample, this clonotype turned up many times. The V call is TRBV12-3 or TRBV12-4, the J call TRBJ2-5; maybe TRBD1 (6 bases). Trimming pared 2 bases from V and 7 bases from J, leaving 11 bases between. This CDR3 has 13 residues. Here the CDR3 DNA reads TGTGCCAGCAGTTTATACAGGGACGGGACCCAGTACTTC. Its protein is CASSLYRDGTQYF.